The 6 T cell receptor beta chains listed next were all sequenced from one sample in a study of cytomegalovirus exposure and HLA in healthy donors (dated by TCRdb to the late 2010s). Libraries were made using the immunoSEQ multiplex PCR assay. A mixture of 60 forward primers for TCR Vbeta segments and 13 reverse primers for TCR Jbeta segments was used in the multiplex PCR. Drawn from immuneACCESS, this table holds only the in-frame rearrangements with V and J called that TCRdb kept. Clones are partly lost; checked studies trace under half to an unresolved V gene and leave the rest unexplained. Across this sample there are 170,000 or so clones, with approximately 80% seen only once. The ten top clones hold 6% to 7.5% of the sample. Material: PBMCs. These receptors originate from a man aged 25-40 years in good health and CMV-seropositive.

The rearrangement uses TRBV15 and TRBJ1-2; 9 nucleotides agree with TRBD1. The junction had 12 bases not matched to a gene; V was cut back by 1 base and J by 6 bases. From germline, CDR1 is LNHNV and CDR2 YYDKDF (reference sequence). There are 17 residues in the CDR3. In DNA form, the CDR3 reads TGTGCCACCAGCAGAGGCTTCTTCACAGGGGGCAGGGATGGCTACACCTTC. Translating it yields CATSRGFFTGGRDGYTF. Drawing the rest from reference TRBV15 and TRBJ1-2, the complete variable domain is DAMVIQNPRYQVTQFGKPVTLSCSQTLNHNVMYWYQQKSSQAPKLLFHYYDKDFNNEADTPDNFQSRRPNTSFCFLDIRSPGLGDTAMYLCATSRGFFTGGRDGYTFGSGTRLTVV.

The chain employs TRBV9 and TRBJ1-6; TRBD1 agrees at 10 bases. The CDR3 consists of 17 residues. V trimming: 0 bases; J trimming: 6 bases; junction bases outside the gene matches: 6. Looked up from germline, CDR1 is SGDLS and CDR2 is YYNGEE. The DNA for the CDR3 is TGTGCCAGCAGCGTAGGAGACCGGGACAGGGGTAATTCACCCCTCCACTTT. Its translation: CASSVGDRDRGNSPLHF. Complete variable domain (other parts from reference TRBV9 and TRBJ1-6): DSGVTQTPKHLITATGQRVTLRCSPRSGDLSVYWYQQSLDQGLQFLIQYYNGEERAKGNILERFSAQQFPDLHSELNLSSLELGDSALYFCASSVGDRDRGNSPLHFGNGTRLTVT.

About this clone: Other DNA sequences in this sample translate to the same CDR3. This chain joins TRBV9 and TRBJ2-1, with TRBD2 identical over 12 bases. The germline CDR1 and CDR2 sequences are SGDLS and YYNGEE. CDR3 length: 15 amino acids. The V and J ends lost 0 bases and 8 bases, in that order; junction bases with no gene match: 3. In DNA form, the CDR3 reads TGTGCCAGCAGCGTAGGACTAGCGGGAGTTGATGAGCAGTTCTTC. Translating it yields CASSVGLAGVDEQFF.

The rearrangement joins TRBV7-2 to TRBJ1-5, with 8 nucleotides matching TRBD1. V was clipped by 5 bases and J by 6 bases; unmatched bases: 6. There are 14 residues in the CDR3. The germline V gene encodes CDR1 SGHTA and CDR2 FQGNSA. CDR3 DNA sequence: TGTGCCAGCAGCATAAGACAGGGGAGTCAGCCCCAGCATTTT. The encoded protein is CASSIRQGSQPQHF.

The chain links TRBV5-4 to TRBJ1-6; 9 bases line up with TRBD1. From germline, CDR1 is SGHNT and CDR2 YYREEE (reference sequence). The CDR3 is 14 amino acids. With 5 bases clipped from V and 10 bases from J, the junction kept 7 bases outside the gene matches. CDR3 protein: CASRSGQGRSPLHF. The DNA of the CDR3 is TGTGCCAGCAGATCTGGACAGGGGAGGTCACCCCTCCACTTT.

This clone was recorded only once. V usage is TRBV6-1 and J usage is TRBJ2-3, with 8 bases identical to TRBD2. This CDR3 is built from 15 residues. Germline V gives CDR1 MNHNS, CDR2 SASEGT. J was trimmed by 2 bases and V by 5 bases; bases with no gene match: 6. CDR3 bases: TGTGCCAGCAGTTTCGGGACTAGGAACACAGATACGCAGTATTTT. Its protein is CASSFGTRNTDTQYF.